Sequencing of this T cell receptor beta chain was carried out in a study of shared clonotypes between healthy human individuals (dated by TCRdb to 2018 to 2021). Regarding the complete study: The cohort included three men and two women between 18 and 49 years of age. For each donor, CD4 naive and CD4 memory were each given three plates, CD8 naive was given two plates, and CD8 memory was given one plate. To estimate repertoire size and how much clonotype sharing occurs between individuals, the study deeply sequenced the blood TCR repertoires of roughly 5 healthy adults. Different laboratories and diverse techniques were used to prepare libraries and sequence TCR repertoires, to increase sequencing depth and limit assay-specific biases. Leukapheresis yielded between about 0.8 and 8.9 billion PBMCs per donor.

Donors were healthy HIV-negative adults with no recently reported acute infections or vaccinations. All donors were Caucasian adults living in Nashville, Tennessee, USA. CD4+ T cells were enriched by magnetic negative selection, after which naive cells were positively selected on CD45RA and the negative fraction was taken as the memory subset. After blood collection by leukapheresis, PBMCs were isolated using Ficoll-Histopaque density gradient centrifugation and then cryopreserved in the vapor phase of liquid nitrogen. Purity and quantity of every magnetically sorted T cell population were checked by analytical flow cytometry. Each sorted fraction had its genomic DNA isolated and then quantified by UV absorbance on a Nanodrop 2000c. CDR3 length: 16 amino acids, cysteine to phenylalanine. This entry keeps only the CDR3 DNA: 48 bases, framed from base 1. Looking up the germline V gene (reference sequence) yields CDR1 SGHNT and CDR2 YYREEE. V loses 3 bases of germline sequence and J loses 3 bases, and the interval between the two ends is 18 bases.

On the study overall, not on this receptor specifically: Compared with non-shared clonotypes, clonotypes shared by all four sorted-subset donors had higher generation probabilities. Even with the large sequencing depth, rarefaction of the sorted-subset datasets indicated that sequencing was incomplete. Sampling was limited to blood, and TCR repertoires in tissue likely differ from TCR repertoires in blood. Sharing across several donors was observed for roughly 5% of naive CD4, 3% to 4% of naive CD8, 2% to 2.5% of memory CD4, and approximately 0.41% of memory CD8 clonotypes. Larger estimated clonotype richness was generally found for naive subsets than for memory subsets. Based on pairwise subsampling, the degree of clonotype sharing among donors was expected to be affected by sequencing depth. Because the study included only a small number of donors, the genetic and exposure-history diversity represented was limited.

TCR CDR3 regions were amplified from genomic DNA by multiplex PCR using the deep immunoSEQ assay. Extracted genomic DNA from each cell subset was spread evenly across all wells of several immunoSEQ 96-well plates, with each plate serving as a replicate. Each replicate PCR for sorted subsets received roughly 200 ng genomic DNA, equal to tens of thousands of T cell genomes. The purified libraries were quantified using a Qubit 3.0 fluorometer, sized with a Bioanalyzer 2100, and then quantified again using the KAPA Library Quantification kit. Every immunoSEQ 96-well plate was sequenced on a separate single-read 150-cycle Illumina NextSeq 550 flow cell. Turning to the authors' computational methods: Because the immunoSEQ output included only junctional sequences and no quality scores, the filtering could not be the same as the filtering used for full-length reads. To assign V/J genes and CDR3, sequences were annotated using PyIR, a Python wrapper for IgBLAST v1.9, with IMGT germline references. Reads were filtered out if the reads had weak V/J assignments (E-value above 1e-6), no CDR3, stop codons, out-of-frame junctions, or ambiguous translated residues. V3J clonotypes were defined by identical inferred V gene, J gene, and CDR3 amino acid sequence. Percentage overlap between repertoires was calculated by dividing the number of shared unique clonotypes by the size of the smaller repertoire. RTK rarefaction, the Chao1 estimator, and Recon v2.1 estimates of unobserved clonotypes were used to assess repertoire richness. Generation probabilities were computed with OLGA for all TCRbeta clonotypes obtained by the gDNA method from several donors. Held by TCRdb, this immuneACCESS table contains in-frame sequences only and omits some clones. Under half of the omission traces to an unresolved V gene where checked; the cause of the rest is unknown. V and J calls and clone size are given by that table; D and trimming were obtained from the DNA. The sample profile shows more than 2,000,000 clones; approximately 94% of them were found once. Clones ranked in the top ten supply 0.11% to 0.15% of the sample.

Regarding this clone: Its antigen remains undetermined. Per-nucleotide qualities are absent, and no much larger clonotype sits a single base away.

The chain is assembled from TRBV5-4 and TRBJ1-2; possibly the D gene is TRBD1, per 6 matching bases. The sample consisted of naive CD4+ T cells sorted from blood. The cell subset or site label here, explained by the study, means: CD45RA+ positively selected. This TCR came from a young man in good health. Here is the DNA: TGTGCCAGCAGCTCGATCGGCAGGGGCTCAGACTATGGCTACACCTTC. It codes for CASSSIGRGSDYGYTF.